A single sample is the source of the 2 T cell receptor beta chains below, sequenced in a study of T cells after yellow fever vaccination. TCRdb re-analysed the 5' RACE reads in MiXCR, keeping a single row per CDR3 protein. The data show about 320,000 distinct CDR3 sequences, roughly 10% seen once. The specimen was CD4+ T cells sorted from PBMCs, collected 45 days after the yellow fever booster vaccination. These receptors were collected from a man aged 18 to 35 who received the YFV17D yellow fever vaccine.

This clonotype was recorded a few times. V gene TRBV27 combines with J gene TRBJ1-6, with D tentatively TRBD1 (6 bases). CDR1 is MNHEY and CDR2 is SMNVEV in the germline V gene (reference sequence). V was trimmed by 1 base and J by 8 bases, leaving 9 bases between them. The CDR3 spans 14 residues. The CDR3: CASSLLPGDSPLHF. The DNA of the CDR3 is TGTGCCAGCAGTTTATTGCCAGGGGATTCACCCCTCCACTTT.

This clonotype was counted ten times or more. CDR3: CASSFELSVLDTQYF. The CDR3, as DNA: TGTGCCAGCAGCTTTGAGCTTAGCGTCCTAGATACGCAGTATTTT. The gene calls are TRBV11-2 and TRBJ2-3, with D perhaps TRBD2 (5 bases). This CDR3 region has 15 residues. The ends were cut back, 3 bases at V and 5 bases at J, with 15 bases in the middle. Germline V gene sequence: CDR1 SGHAT, CDR2 FQNNGV.